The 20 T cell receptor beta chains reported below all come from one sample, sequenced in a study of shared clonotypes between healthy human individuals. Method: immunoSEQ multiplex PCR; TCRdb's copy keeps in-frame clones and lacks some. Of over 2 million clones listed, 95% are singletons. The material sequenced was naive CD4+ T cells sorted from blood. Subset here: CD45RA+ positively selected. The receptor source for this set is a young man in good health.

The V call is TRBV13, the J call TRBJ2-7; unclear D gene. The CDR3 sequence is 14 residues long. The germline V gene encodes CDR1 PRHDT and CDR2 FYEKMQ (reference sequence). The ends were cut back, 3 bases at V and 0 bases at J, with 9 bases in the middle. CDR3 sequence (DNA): TGTGCCAGCAGCTTGAGGCGGAGCTCCTACGAGCAGTACTTC. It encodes CASSLRRSSYEQYF.

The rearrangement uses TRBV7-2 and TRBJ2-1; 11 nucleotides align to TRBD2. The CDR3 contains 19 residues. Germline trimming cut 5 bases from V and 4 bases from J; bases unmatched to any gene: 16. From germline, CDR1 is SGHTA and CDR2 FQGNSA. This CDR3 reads CASSTPKIIAGGPYNEQFF. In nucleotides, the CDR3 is TGTGCCAGCAGCACACCTAAAATTATAGCGGGAGGGCCTTACAATGAGCAGTTCTTC.

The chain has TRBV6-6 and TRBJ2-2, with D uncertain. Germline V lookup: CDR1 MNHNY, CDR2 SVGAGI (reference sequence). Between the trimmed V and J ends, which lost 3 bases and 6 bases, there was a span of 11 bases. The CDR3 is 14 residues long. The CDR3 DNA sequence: TGTGCCAGCAGTTATCCTGGGCGGCCCGGGGAGCTGTTTTTT. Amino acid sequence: CASSYPGRPGELFF.

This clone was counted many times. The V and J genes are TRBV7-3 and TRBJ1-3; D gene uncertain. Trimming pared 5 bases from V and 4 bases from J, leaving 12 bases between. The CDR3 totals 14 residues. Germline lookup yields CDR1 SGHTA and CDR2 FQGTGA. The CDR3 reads CASSQTPSGNTIYF. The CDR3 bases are TGTGCCAGCAGCCAAACTCCTTCGGGAAACACCATATATTTT.

In nucleotides, the CDR3 is TGTGCCAGCAGCCAGGGGTTTCCGCCGCATGAGCAGTTCTTC. It yields the protein CASSQGFPPHEQFF. The V and J genes are TRBV11-2 and TRBJ2-1, with a tentative D call TRBD1 (6 bases). Germline V gene sequence: CDR1 SGHAT, CDR2 FQNNGV. This CDR3 region has 14 residues. The V and J ends lost 5 bases and 8 bases respectively, with 16 bases between them. The full variable domain, its missing parts supplied by reference TRBV11-2 and TRBJ2-1, is EAGVAQSPRYKIIEKRQSVAFWCNPISGHATLYWYQQILGQGPKLLIQFQNNGVVDDSQLPKDRFSAERLKGVDSTLKIQPAKLEDSAVYLCASSQGFPPHEQFFGPGTRLTVL.

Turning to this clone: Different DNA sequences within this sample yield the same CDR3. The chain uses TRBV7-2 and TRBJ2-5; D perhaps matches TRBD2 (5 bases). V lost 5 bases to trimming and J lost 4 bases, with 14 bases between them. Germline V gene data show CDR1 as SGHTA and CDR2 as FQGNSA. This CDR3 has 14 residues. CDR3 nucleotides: TGTGCCAGCAGCCTCTCTGGAGGAAGAGAGACCCAGTACTTC. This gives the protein CASSLSGGRETQYF.

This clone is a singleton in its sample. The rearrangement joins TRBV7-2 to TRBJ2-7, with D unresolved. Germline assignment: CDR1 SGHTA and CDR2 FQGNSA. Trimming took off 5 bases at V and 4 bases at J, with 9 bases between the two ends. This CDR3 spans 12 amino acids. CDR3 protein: CASSHSMYEQYF. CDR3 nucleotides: TGTGCCAGCAGCCACTCAATGTACGAGCAGTACTTC.

The DNA of the CDR3 is TGTGCCAGCAGTCTTGGGACGGATACCTACGAGCAGTACTTC. Residues: CASSLGTDTYEQYF. The chain is built from TRBV6-5 and TRBJ2-7; D could derive from TRBD1 or TRBD2 (5 bases each). The germline V and J ends were trimmed by 5 bases and 2 bases, with 13 bases remaining between them. CDR1 is MNHEY and CDR2 is SVGAGI in the germline V gene. CDR3 length: 14 residues.

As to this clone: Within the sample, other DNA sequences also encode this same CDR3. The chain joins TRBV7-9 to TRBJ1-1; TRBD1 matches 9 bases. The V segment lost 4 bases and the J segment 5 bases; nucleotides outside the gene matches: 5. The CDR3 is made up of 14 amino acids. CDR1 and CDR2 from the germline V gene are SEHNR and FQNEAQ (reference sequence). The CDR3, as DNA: TGTGCCAGCAGCTCACAGGGGGCGCGGACTGAAGCTTTCTTT. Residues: CASSSQGARTEAFF.

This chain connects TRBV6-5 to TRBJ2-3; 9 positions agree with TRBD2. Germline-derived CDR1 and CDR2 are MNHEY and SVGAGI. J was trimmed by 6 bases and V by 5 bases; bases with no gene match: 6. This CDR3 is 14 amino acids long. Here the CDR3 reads CASSPGLASDTQYF. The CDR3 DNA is TGTGCCAGCAGTCCGGGACTAGCCTCGGATACGCAGTATTTT.

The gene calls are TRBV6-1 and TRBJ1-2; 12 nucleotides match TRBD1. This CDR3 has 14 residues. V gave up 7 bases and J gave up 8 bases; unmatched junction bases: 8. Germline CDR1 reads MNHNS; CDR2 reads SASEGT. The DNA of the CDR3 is TGTGCCAGCACACACATCGGGACAGGGGGCGGCTACACCTTC. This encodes CASTHIGTGGGYTF.

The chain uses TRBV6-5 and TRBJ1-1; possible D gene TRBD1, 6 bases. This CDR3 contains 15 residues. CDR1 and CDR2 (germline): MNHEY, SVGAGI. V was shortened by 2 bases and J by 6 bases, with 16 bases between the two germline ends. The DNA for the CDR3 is TGTGCCAGCAGTTACCTTAGGGATGGGACACCTGAAGCTTTCTTT. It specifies CASSYLRDGTPEAFF.

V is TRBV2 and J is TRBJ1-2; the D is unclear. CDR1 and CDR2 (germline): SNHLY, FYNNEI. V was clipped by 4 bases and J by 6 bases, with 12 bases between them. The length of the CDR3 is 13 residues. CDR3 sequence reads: CASSVLRYDGYTF. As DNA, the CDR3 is TGTGCCAGCAGTGTCTTGAGATACGATGGCTACACCTTC.

The CDR3 spells CASSLVGANTDTQYF. CDR3 bases: TGTGCCAGCAGTTTGGTGGGGGCGAACACAGATACGCAGTATTTT. The V call is TRBV27, the J call TRBJ2-3; TRBD1 is a possible D gene (6 bases). The CDR3 has 15 amino acids. V was trimmed by 3 bases and J by 2 bases, leaving 12 bases between them. Germline loops: CDR1 MNHEY, CDR2 SMNVEV (reference sequence).

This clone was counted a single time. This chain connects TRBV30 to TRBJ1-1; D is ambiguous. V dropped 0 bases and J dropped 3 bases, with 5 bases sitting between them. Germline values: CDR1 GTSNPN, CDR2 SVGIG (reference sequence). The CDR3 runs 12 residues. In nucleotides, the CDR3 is TGTGCCTGGAGTGTGCCGGACACTGAAGCTTTCTTT. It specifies CAWSVPDTEAFF.

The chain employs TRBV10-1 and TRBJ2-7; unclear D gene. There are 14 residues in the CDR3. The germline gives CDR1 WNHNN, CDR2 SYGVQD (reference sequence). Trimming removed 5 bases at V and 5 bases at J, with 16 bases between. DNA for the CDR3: TGCGCCAGCAGTTCCGGCCAGTTGGGCAACGAGCAGTACTTC. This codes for CASSSGQLGNEQYF.

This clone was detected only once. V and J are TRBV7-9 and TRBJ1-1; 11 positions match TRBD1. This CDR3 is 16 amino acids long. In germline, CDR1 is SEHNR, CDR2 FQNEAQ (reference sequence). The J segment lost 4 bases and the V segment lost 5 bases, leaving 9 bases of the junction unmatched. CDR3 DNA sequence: TGTGCCAGCAGCCAGCGGACAGGGGGCATGGGCACTGAAGCTTTCTTT. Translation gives CASSQRTGGMGTEAFF. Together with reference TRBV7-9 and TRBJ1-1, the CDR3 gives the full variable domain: DTGVSQNPRHKITKRGQNVTFRCDPISEHNRLYWYRQTLGQGPEFLTYFQNEAQLEKSRLLSDRFSAERPKGSFSTLEIQRTEQGDSAMYLCASSQRTGGMGTEAFFGQGTRLTVV.

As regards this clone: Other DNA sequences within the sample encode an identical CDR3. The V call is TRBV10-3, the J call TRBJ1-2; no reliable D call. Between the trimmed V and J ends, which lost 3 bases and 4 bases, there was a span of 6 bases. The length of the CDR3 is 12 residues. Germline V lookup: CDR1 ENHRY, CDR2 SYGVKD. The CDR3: CAISEGLYGYTF. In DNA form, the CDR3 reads TGTGCCATCAGTGAAGGGCTCTATGGCTACACCTTC.

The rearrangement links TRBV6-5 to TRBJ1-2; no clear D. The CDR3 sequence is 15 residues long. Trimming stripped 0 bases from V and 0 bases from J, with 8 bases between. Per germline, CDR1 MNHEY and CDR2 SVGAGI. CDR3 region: CASSYSFGSNYGYTF. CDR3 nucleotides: TGTGCCAGCAGTTACTCGTTCGGTTCTAACTATGGCTACACCTTC.

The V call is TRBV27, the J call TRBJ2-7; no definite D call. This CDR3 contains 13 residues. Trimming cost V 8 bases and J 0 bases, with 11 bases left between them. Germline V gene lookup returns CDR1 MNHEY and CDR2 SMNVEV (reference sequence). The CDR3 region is CASSPISSYEQYF. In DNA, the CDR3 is TGTGCCAGCTCTCCTATCAGCTCCTACGAGCAGTACTTC.